This entry features one T cell receptor beta chain sequence. Its antigen is still unknown. The data originate from a study of identical twins. Overall study findings and caveats: Insertions were fewer in abundant cord blood beta clonotypes, whereas memory repertoires showed none of this pattern. In beta out-of-frame sequences, the excess sharing between twins was weaker. Out-of-frame alpha sequences common to twins exhibited an excess of low generation probability. Conclusions were based on cross-sectional statistical analysis, without following the same donors.

CDR1 is MDHEN, CDR2 SYDVKM, per germline. CDR3 length: 15 amino acids. Trimming removed 4 bases from V and 3 bases from J, with 15 bases in between. TCRdb reprocessed the 5' RACE reads via MiXCR and lists one record per CDR3 protein. The data hold 500,000 or so distinct CDR3 sequences, with 13% to 15% observed a single time. These same records also appear under a second study, on yellow fever vaccine responses in identical twins.

The TCR was taken from a woman under 30 in good health. Sequencing input: CD4+ T cells sorted from blood. The gene calls are TRBV28 and TRBJ1-1; weak D call: TRBD1 (5 bases). CDR3 residues: CASSSSGKGYTEAFF. The CDR3 bases are TGTGCCAGCAGTTCCTCAGGGAAGGGATACACTGAAGCTTTCTTT.